These T cell receptor beta chains were read from a single sample in a study of lymphopenia after photon versus proton radiotherapy. TCRdb keeps only in-frame clones here, not all; method: immunoSEQ multiplex PCR. The sample holds more than 80,000 clones; around four fifths are singletons and the top ten take under 1.5%. Sequencing used peripheral blood, obtained from a patient treated with proton-based radiotherapy. Receptors were obtained from a man aged 55 to 70 with pancreatic cancer. Both conserved end residues are part of each CDR3. Each record gives: V gene, CDR3 protein.

>TRBV10-3
CAISDPGTGSSYEQYF
>TRBV19
CASSIVPGSGFDEQYF
>TRBV29-1
CSVQSGLVRTQYF
>TRBV7-6
CASSLKGMEQFF
>TRBV9
CASSVGQRSSGANVLTF
>TRBV7-2
CASSLGDSSYEQYF
>TRBV30
CAWRWGTGEQYF
>TRBV27
CASTKYSGGTDTEAFF
>TRBV28
CASSGPAGASIYNEQFF
>TRBV4-1
CASRGNREGTEAFF
>TRBV6-5
CASSFWGIGLNTEAFF
>TRBV11-2
CASRTGQGYNEQFF
>TRBV7-9
CASSSQDRITYEQYF
>TRBV29-1
CSVDAGYNEQFF
>TRBV6-6
CASSFSVNTEAFF
>TRBV7-8
CASSPKRTSTYEQYF
>TRBV2
CASIPDRGKNEKLFF
>TRBV7-6
CASSLMTSDQETQYF
>TRBV5-1
CASSLGVAGVTGELFF
>TRBV19
CASINSYTDTQYF
>TRBV30
CAWRQGLDGELFF
>TRBV28
CASISPQRPRDDEQFF
>TRBV9
CASSVVRGADTGELFF
>TRBV19
CAASGASSYNEQFF
>TRBV6-1
CASSEQGAGANVLTF
>TRBV29-1
CSVDRVENEQFF
>TRBV18
CASSPSPGGEKLFF
>TRBV7-3
CASSLITSSGRLAPNEQFF
>TRBV6-1
CASSPKTTSDEQYF